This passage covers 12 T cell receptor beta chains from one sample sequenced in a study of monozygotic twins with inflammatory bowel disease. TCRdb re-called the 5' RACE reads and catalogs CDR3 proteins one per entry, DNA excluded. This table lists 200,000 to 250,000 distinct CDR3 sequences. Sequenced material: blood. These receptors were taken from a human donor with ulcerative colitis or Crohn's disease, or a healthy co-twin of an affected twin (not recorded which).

CDR3 residues: CATSRHPIAYEQYF. The genes are TRBV15 and TRBJ2-7. The germline gives CDR1 LNHNV, CDR2 YYDKDF (reference sequence). The CDR3 is made up of 14 amino acids.

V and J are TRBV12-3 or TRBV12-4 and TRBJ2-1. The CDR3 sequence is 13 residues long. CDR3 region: CASSFYFGGEQFF.

The CDR3 spells CASSHLSGRNYNEQFF. This chain links TRBV4-2 with TRBJ2-1; the TRBD2 assignment by TCRdb is unverifiable without DNA. Germline V gene sequence: CDR1 LGHNA, CDR2 YNFKEQ. The CDR3 totals 16 residues.

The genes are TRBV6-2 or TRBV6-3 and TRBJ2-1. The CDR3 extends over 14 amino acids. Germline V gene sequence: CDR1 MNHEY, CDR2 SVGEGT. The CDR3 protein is CASSPRLGIHEQFF.

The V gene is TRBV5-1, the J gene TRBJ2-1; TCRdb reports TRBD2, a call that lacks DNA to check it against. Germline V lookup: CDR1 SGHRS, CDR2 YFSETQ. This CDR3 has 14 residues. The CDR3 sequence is CASSPMDSNNEQFF.

The CDR3 sequence is CASSQVAGVLYF. The V call is TRBV5-4, the J call TRBJ2-4; TCRdb reports TRBD2, a call that lacks DNA to check it against. The CDR3 consists of 12 residues. Germline V CDR1 and CDR2: SGHNT, YYREEE (reference sequence).

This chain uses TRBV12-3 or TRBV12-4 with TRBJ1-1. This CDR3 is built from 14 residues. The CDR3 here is CASSLDSALPEAFF.

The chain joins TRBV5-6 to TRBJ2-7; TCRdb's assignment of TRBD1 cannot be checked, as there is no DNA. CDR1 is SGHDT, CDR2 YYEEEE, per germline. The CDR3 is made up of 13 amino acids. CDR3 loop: CASSRDRVHEQYF.

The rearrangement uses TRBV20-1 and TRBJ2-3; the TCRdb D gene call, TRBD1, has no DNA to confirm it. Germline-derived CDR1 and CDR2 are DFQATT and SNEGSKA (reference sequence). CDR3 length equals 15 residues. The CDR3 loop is CSARSGSSSTDTQYF.

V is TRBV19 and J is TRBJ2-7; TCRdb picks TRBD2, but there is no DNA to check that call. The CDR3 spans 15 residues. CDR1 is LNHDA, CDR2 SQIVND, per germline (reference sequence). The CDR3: CASSMTSGGLTEQYF.

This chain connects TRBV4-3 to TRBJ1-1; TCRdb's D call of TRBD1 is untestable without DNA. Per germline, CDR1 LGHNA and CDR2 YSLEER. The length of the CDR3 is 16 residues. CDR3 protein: CASSQDGDPPLTEAFF.

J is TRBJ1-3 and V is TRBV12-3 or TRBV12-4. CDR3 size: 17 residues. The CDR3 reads CASSLGRQIVSGNTIYF.